These 6 T cell receptor beta chains came from one sample sequenced in a study of T cell changes during pregnancy in multiple sclerosis. Sequencing was performed with immunoSEQ multiplex PCR; in TCRdb, only in-frame clones are kept and a portion is missing. Of about 59,000 clones listed, roughly 94% are singletons. The sequences come from CD8+ T cells from peripheral blood mononuclear cells, collected after pregnancy. Every receptor here comes from a female donor with multiple sclerosis, enrolled in a pregnancy study.

The CDR3 sequence: CASSLGGREQYF. The DNA of the CDR3 is TGCGCCAGCAGCTTGGGGGGGAGGGAGCAGTACTTC. The chain carries TRBV5-1 and TRBJ2-7; D possibly corresponds to TRBD2 (6 bases). CDR3 size: 12 residues. CDR1 SGHRS and CDR2 YFSETQ come from the germline V gene. Trimming shortened V by 0 bases and J by 7 bases, and 8 bases separated the two germline ends.

This rearrangement joins TRBV29-1 to TRBJ2-2; 10 bases align to TRBD1. CDR3 length equals 18 residues. Germline V gives CDR1 SQVTM, CDR2 ANQGSEA. J was trimmed by 3 bases and V by 3 bases; bases with no gene match: 13. The CDR3 spells CSVDGTGERTLDTGELFF. The CDR3 DNA reads TGCAGCGTTGATGGGACAGGGGAAAGAACCCTGGACACCGGGGAGCTGTTTTTT.

The gene calls are TRBV9 and TRBJ2-7; perhaps TRBD1 as D (5 bases). Germline CDR1 reads SGDLS; CDR2 reads YYNGEE. This CDR3 is 14 amino acids long. The V gene lost 4 bases and the J gene lost 5 bases, with 16 bases spanning the gap. The CDR3 DNA reads TGTGCCAGCAGCCCGAACAGGAATCGGGACGAGCAGTACTTC. Its translation: CASSPNRNRDEQYF.

The chain combines TRBV13 with TRBJ1-2; TRBD1 agrees at 9 bases. The CDR3 length is 20 residues. CDR1 and CDR2 from the germline V gene are PRHDT and FYEKMQ (reference sequence). The V and J ends lost 5 bases and 3 bases, in that order; junction bases with no gene match: 22. CDR3 protein: CASSREKWGQGGLSDYGYTF. DNA of the CDR3: TGTGCCAGCAGCCGAGAGAAATGGGGACAGGGAGGGTTATCGGACTATGGCTACACCTTC.

The rearrangement joins TRBV28 to TRBJ2-7; TRBD1 matches at 7 bases. V shed 5 bases and J 2 bases; nucleotides not matched to a gene: 9. The CDR3 extends over 15 amino acids. Germline V CDR1 and CDR2: MDHEN, SYDVKM. This CDR3 reads CASSPQGDPAYEQYF. In nucleotides, the CDR3 is TGTGCCAGCAGTCCCCAGGGGGACCCTGCCTACGAGCAGTACTTC.

The chain recombines TRBV9 with TRBJ2-2, with D possibly being TRBD1 (5 bases). The V and J ends lost 5 bases and 7 bases respectively, with 6 bases between them. CDR1 is SGDLS and CDR2 is YYNGEE in the germline V gene. This CDR3 contains 11 residues. The CDR3 sequence is CASRGDGELFF. The CDR3, as DNA: TGTGCCAGCAGAGGGGACGGGGAGCTGTTTTTT.